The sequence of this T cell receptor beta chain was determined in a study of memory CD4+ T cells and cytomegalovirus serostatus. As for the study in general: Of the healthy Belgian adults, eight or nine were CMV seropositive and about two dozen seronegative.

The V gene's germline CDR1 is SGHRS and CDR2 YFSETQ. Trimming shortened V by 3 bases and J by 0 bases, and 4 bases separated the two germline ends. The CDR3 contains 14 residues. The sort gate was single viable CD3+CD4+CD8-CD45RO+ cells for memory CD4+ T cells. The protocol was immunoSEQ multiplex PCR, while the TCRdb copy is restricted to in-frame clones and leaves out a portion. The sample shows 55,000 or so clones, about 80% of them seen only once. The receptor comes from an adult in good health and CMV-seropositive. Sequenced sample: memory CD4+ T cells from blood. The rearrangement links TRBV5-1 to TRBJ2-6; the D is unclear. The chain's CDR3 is CASSSASGANVLTF. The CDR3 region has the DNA TGCGCCAGCAGCTCGGCCTCTGGGGCCAACGTCCTGACTTTC. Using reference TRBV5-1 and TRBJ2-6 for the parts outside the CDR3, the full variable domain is KAGVTQTPRYLIKTRGQQVTLSCSPISGHRSVSWYQQTPGQGLQFLFEYFSETQRNKGNFPGRFSGRQFSNSRSEMNVSTLELGDSALYLCASSSASGANVLTFGAGSRLTVL.